The T cell receptor (beta chain) under discussion was sequenced for a study of STAT3 mutations in large granular lymphocyte leukemia. For the study at large: More than 30% of treated T-LGLL patients showed hematologic response to immunosuppression. Whole-study findings and limits: In T-cell large granular lymphocyte leukemia, about half of patients showed multiple immunodominant subclonotypes. Clonal expansion was inferred from samples taken at other timepoints.

Germline values: CDR1 SGHNT, CDR2 YYREEE (reference sequence). The CDR3 runs 16 residues. V dropped 1 base and J dropped 7; count of bases not matched to a gene: 10. The repertoire was sequenced with immunoSEQ multiplex PCR; TCRdb's copy has only in-frame clones and lacks some. Altogether 25,000 to 30,000 clones are present, about 80% being singletons, with the ten largest covering 30%. This clone was found once. No antigen is known for it. The source material was peripheral blood mononuclear cells. The clonotype originates from a woman aged 45-59 years with T-cell large granular lymphocyte leukemia. Some clones in this sample may be carry-over from other donors' samples. The chain carries TRBV5-4 and TRBJ1-4; 7 bases match TRBD1. The CDR3 DNA reads TGTGCCAGCAGCTTGAACGCCGGGACAGAGAGTGAAAAACTGTTTTTT. Translating it yields CASSLNAGTESEKLFF.